The T cell receptor beta chain under discussion was sequenced for a study of shared clonotypes between healthy human individuals. Profiled with immunoSEQ multiplex PCR; TCRdb holds only in-frame clones, not every one. The sample holds about 750,000 clones, 90% to 95% seen once. Positive CCR7 selection of CD45RO-negative cells yielded the naive CD8 cells, and terminally differentiated effector memory CD45RA+ cells were excluded. Those who donated were healthy HIV-negative adults, with no recent acute infections or vaccinations reported. The CDR3 is 13 amino acids. V was cut by 0 bases and J by 1 base, with 4 bases left in between. Germline V CDR1 and CDR2: SGDLS, YYNGEE. This clone was seen a handful of times. A much more abundant neighbour one base away suggests this may be a read error. Other DNA variants within this sample encode the same CDR3.

Sequencing used naive CD8+ T cells sorted from blood. The chain joins TRBV9 to TRBJ1-1, with unresolved D. The receptor comes from a man aged 25-45 years in good health. CDR3 DNA: TGTGCCAGCAGCGTAGAAGGGAACACTGAAGCTTTCTTT. The encoded protein is CASSVEGNTEAFF.